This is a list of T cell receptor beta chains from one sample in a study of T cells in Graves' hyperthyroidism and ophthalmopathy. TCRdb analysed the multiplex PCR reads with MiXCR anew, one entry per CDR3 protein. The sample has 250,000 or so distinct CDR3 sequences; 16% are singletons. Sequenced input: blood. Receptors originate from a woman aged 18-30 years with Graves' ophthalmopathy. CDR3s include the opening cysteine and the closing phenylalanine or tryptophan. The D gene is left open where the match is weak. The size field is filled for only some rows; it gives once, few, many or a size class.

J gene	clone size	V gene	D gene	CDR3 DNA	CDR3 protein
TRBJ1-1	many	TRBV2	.	TGTGCCAGCAGTGCCAACGGAAACACTGAAGCTTTCTTT	CASSANGNTEAFF
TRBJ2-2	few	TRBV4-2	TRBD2	TGTGCCAGCAGCCTCAAAAGGGCGGGGGGCCTCCCCGGGGAGCTGTTTTTT	CASSLKRAGGLPGELFF
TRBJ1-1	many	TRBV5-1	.	TGCGCCAGCAGCTCGGAGGGGGGGAACACTGAAGCTTTCTTT	CASSSEGGNTEAFF
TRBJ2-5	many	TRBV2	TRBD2	TGTGCCAGCACTCGGTGGCTAGCGGGAGGAGAGACCCAGTACTTC	CASTRWLAGGETQYF
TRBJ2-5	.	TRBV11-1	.	TGTGCCAGCACCCTCCAGGACAGCCAAGAGACCCAGTACTTC	CASTLQDSQETQYF
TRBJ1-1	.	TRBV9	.	TGTGCCAGCAGCGTAGATAGTTTTTGGGACACTGAAGCTTTCTTT	CASSVDSFWDTEAFF
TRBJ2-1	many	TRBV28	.	TGTGCCAGCAGTATTAGCGGATACAATGAGCAGTTCTTC	CASSISGYNEQFF
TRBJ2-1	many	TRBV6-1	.	TGTGCCAGCAGTGGGGCGACATGGGAGCAGTTCTTC	CASSGATWEQFF
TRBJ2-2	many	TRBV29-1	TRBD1	TGCAGCGTGTTACCGGGACAGGGATGGACCGGGGAGCTGTTTTTT	CSVLPGQGWTGELFF
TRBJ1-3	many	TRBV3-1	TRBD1	TGTGCCAGCAGCCAAACGACAGGGGGCTACTCTGGAAACACCATATATTTT	CASSQTTGGYSGNTIYF
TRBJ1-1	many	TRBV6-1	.	TGTGCCAGCAGTGAGACGTTGGCGAACACTGAAGCTTTCTTT	CASSETLANTEAFF
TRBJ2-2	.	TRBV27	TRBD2	TGTGCCAGCAGTTTAGGCGCGAGCGGGGGGATGATCGGGGAGCTGTTTTTT	CASSLGASGGMIGELFF
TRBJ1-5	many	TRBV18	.	TGTACCAGCTCACCACCGGGAGCAGGGCCTAATCAGCCCCAGCATTTT	CTSSPPGAGPNQPQHF
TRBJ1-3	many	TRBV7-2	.	TGTGCCAGCAGCTTATCCGGGGGGCTAGGCGGAAACACCATATATTTT	CASSLSGGLGGNTIYF
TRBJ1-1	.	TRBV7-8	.	TGTGCCAGCAGCATCACGGGAGATGAAGCTTTCTTT	CASSITGDEAFF
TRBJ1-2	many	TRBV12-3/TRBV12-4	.	TGTGCCAGCAGTTTTAAGTTAGGGGTCAACTATGGCTACACCTTC	CASSFKLGVNYGYTF